The 21 T cell receptor beta chains below were found in one sample sequenced in a study of T cell clonotyping in hematopoietic cell transplantation. The protocol was immunoSEQ multiplex PCR, while the TCRdb copy is restricted to in-frame clones and leaves out a portion. The sample lists nearly 20,000 clones, around 80% seen once, with roughly 14% in the top ten. Sample: peripheral blood mononuclear cells. These receptor sequences come from a man between 60 and 75 years old in good health. Some clones in this sample may be carry-over from other donors' samples.

V is TRBV6-5 and J is TRBJ1-6; D is unclear. The V and J ends lost 0 bases and 7 bases respectively, with 7 bases between them. Germline CDR1 is MNHEY and CDR2 is SVGAGI. The CDR3 contains 14 residues. The CDR3 bases are TGTGCCAGCAGTTACTCCGGGCCCAATTCACCCCTCCACTTT. Encoded protein: CASSYSGPNSPLHF.

The chain carries TRBV6-5 and TRBJ2-5; D remains unclear. V lost 5 bases and J 5 bases, leaving 12 bases between the germline ends. The CDR3 extends over 13 amino acids. The germline V gene encodes CDR1 MNHEY and CDR2 SVGAGI. The CDR3 reads CASSRAQEETQYF. In nucleotides, the CDR3 is TGTGCCAGCAGTCGAGCCCAGGAGGAGACCCAGTACTTC.

V is TRBV2 and J is TRBJ1-2; 8 bases align to TRBD1. Per the germline V gene, CDR1 is SNHLY and CDR2 is FYNNEI. J lost 1 base, V lost 5 bases, and 9 bases had no gene match. The CDR3 runs to 16 residues. The CDR3 DNA reads as TGTGCCAGCAGTCCCGAGACAGGGGCGGGTAACTATGGCTACACCTTC. This sequence encodes CASSPETGAGNYGYTF.

This chain connects TRBV4-2 to TRBJ2-1; D unclear. The CDR3 is 15 residues long. Germline CDR1 is LGHNA and CDR2 is YNFKEQ. V was clipped by 1 base and J by 6 bases, with 13 bases between them. The chain's CDR3 is CASSQALTRGNEQFF. In DNA form, the CDR3 reads TGTGCCAGCAGCCAAGCGCTAACGCGAGGCAATGAGCAGTTCTTC.

The rearrangement joins TRBV4-3 to TRBJ1-1; perhaps TRBD1 as D (5 bases). V lost 2 bases and J lost 4, with 14 bases in between. Germline V gene sequence: CDR1 LGHNA, CDR2 YSLEER. There are 15 residues in the CDR3. CDR3 DNA: TGCGCCAGCAGCCAATTCCCAGGGAGGGGCACTGAAGCTTTCTTT. This codes for CASSQFPGRGTEAFF.

The chain carries TRBV30 and TRBJ1-2; D is undetermined. The CDR3 runs to 15 residues. The germline V gene has CDR1 GTSNPN and CDR2 SVGIG (reference sequence). V gave up 2 bases and J gave up 5 bases, with 18 bases separating them. For the CDR3, the DNA is TGTGCCTGGAGTCGCGTTGGTGGGGAGGGATATGGCTACACCTTC. Its protein product is CAWSRVGGEGYGYTF.

The rearrangement joins TRBV27 to TRBJ2-7, with TRBD2 matching 10 bases. Germline values: CDR1 MNHEY, CDR2 SMNVEV (reference sequence). The CDR3 is 15 residues long. V trimming: 3 bases; J trimming: 4 bases; junction bases outside the gene matches: 6. This CDR3 is CASSLASGSHYEQYF. The CDR3 DNA reads TGTGCCAGCAGTTTGGCTAGCGGGAGTCATTACGAGCAGTACTTC.

V gene TRBV4-2 combines with J gene TRBJ1-5, with 7 bases that match TRBD1. CDR1 and CDR2 from the germline V gene are LGHNA and YNFKEQ. The CDR3 totals 15 residues. V gave up 0 bases and J gave up 5 bases; unmatched junction bases: 4. In DNA form, the CDR3 reads TGTGCCAGCAGCCAAGATTTAGGGGGCCATCAGCCCCAGCATTTT. Translated: CASSQDLGGHQPQHF.

In DNA, the CDR3 is TGTGCCAGCAGCCTGGGGTTGGGACTAGCGGGCCCGGATACGCAGTATTTT. This codes for CASSLGLGLAGPDTQYF. This chain links TRBV7-2 with TRBJ2-3; 12 bases match TRBD2. Germline loops: CDR1 SGHTA, CDR2 FQGNSA. The CDR3 sequence is 17 residues long. Trimming at V came to 5 bases and at J to 6 bases, leaving 12 bases not matched to a gene.

The chain has TRBV2 and TRBJ1-1; possibly TRBD1 for D (5 bases). This CDR3 has 13 residues. The germline CDR1 and CDR2 sequences are SNHLY and FYNNEI. Trimming left V 3 bases short and J 4 bases short, with 9 bases between. CDR3 nucleotides: TGTGCCAGCAGTGATCTGGGGCGCACTGAAGCTTTCTTT. It encodes CASSDLGRTEAFF.

The chain recombines TRBV29-1 with TRBJ1-1, with 9 bases identical to TRBD1. Germline values: CDR1 SQVTM, CDR2 ANQGSEA. The length of the CDR3 is 16 residues. Trimming at V came to 0 bases and at J to 1 base, leaving 6 bases not matched to a gene. CDR3 sequence reads: CSVEDLGQGQNTEAFF. Written as DNA, the CDR3 is TGCAGCGTTGAAGATCTGGGACAGGGACAGAACACTGAAGCTTTCTTT. The full variable domain, with the rest looked up from reference TRBV29-1 and TRBJ1-1, is SAVISQKPSRDICQRGTSLTIQCQVDSQVTMMFWYRQQPGQSLTLIATANQGSEATYESGFVIDKFPISRPNLTFSTLTVSNMSPEDSSIYLCSVEDLGQGQNTEAFFGQGTRLTVV.

The V and J genes are TRBV28 and TRBJ1-1; D gene unclear. V was trimmed by 6 bases and J by 4 bases, leaving 18 bases between them. Germline CDR1 is MDHEN and CDR2 is SYDVKM. The CDR3 has 15 amino acids. The DNA of the CDR3 is TGTGCCAGCAGCCCCCCTGGGCCGACGAGCACTGAAGCTTTCTTT. Amino acid sequence: CASSPPGPTSTEAFF.

The chain recombines TRBV28 with TRBJ2-6; 7 bases agree with TRBD2. Germline V gene data show CDR1 as MDHEN and CDR2 as SYDVKM. Trimming removed 3 bases from V and 1 base from J; junction bases left unmatched: 0. The CDR3 spans 15 residues. The CDR3 region is CASSLGGSGANVLTF. CDR3 sequence (DNA): TGTGCCAGCAGTTTGGGAGGGTCTGGGGCCAACGTCCTGACTTTC.

The J gene is TRBJ1-5, the V gene TRBV4-1; 7 bases align to TRBD1. The V gene's germline CDR1 is MGHRA and CDR2 YSYEKL. V dropped 1 base and J dropped 5; count of bases not matched to a gene: 11. This CDR3 has 17 residues. The CDR3 bases are TGCGCCAGCAGCCAAGCCCCGGGACAGTCTGGGTATCAGCCCCAGCATTTT. Translating gives CASSQAPGQSGYQPQHF.

The rearrangement links TRBV4-1 to TRBJ1-1; D remains ambiguous. The CDR3 covers 16 residues. Deletions cut 4 bases from V and 0 bases from J, with 15 bases between. Germline CDR1 is MGHRA and CDR2 is YSYEKL. The CDR3 is CASSPIGRSMNTEAFF. The DNA for the CDR3 is TGCGCCAGCAGCCCGATAGGACGGAGCATGAACACTGAAGCTTTCTTT.

The chain employs TRBV10-3 and TRBJ1-2; the D is unclear. The CDR3 loop spans 17 amino acids. Germline CDR1 reads ENHRY; CDR2 reads SYGVKD. V lost 2 bases to trimming and J lost 0 bases, with 16 bases between them. The DNA for the CDR3 is TGTGCCATCAGTGAGGGAGGACTGCCCTCAGCTAACTATGGCTACACCTTC. This encodes CAISEGGLPSANYGYTF.

The CDR3 nucleotides read TGTGCCACCAGCAGAGATAGGGGACTAGGGGAGACCCAGTACTTC. This sequence encodes CATSRDRGLGETQYF. The V call is TRBV15, the J call TRBJ2-5, with 8 nucleotides matching TRBD2. Germline assignment: CDR1 LNHNV and CDR2 YYDKDF (reference sequence). J gave up 5 bases and V 0 bases, and 5 bases lay outside the gene matches. This CDR3 comprises 15 residues. Full variable domain (remainder filled in from reference TRBV15 and TRBJ2-5): DAMVIQNPRYQVTQFGKPVTLSCSQTLNHNVMYWYQQKSSQAPKLLFHYYDKDFNNEADTPDNFQSRRPNTSFCFLDIRSPGLGDTAMYLCATSRDRGLGETQYFGPGTRLLVL.

The chain employs TRBV7-2 and TRBJ2-5; tentative D call: TRBD2 (5 bases). CDR1 and CDR2 (germline): SGHTA, FQGNSA. The V gene lost 6 bases and the J gene lost 3 bases, with 11 bases spanning the gap. The CDR3 has 13 residues. The CDR3 is CASRPPGEETQYF. As DNA, the CDR3 is TGTGCCAGCAGACCCCCCGGGGAAGAGACCCAGTACTTC.

This clone was recorded once. The chain is built from TRBV7-2 and TRBJ2-5; no definite D call. The CDR3 runs 16 residues. Trimming left V 5 bases short and J 2 bases short, with 18 bases between. Germline lookup yields CDR1 SGHTA and CDR2 FQGNSA. The chain's CDR3 is CASSHQLTPPQETQYF. CDR3 coding DNA: TGTGCCAGCAGCCACCAATTGACTCCCCCACAAGAGACCCAGTACTTC.

The chain joins TRBV19 to TRBJ1-1, with D possibly TRBD1 on 6 matching bases. The CDR3 has 16 amino acids. Trimming cost V 0 bases and J 1 base, with 12 bases left between them. Per germline, CDR1 LNHDA and CDR2 SQIVND (reference sequence). For the CDR3, the DNA is TGTGCCAGTAGTATAGATGGGGGCGAGGGGAACACTGAAGCTTTCTTT. Its translation: CASSIDGGEGNTEAFF.

The CDR3 loop reads CASSSGQGAGGYTF. CDR3 DNA: TGTGCCAGCAGTTCCGGACAGGGGGCAGGAGGCTACACCTTC. This rearrangement joins TRBV28 to TRBJ1-2; TRBD1 matches 11 bases. The CDR3 has 14 residues. After removal of 4 bases from V and 8 bases from J, the junction contained 6 bases not matched to a gene. Germline-derived CDR1 and CDR2 are MDHEN and SYDVKM.